Below are 8 T cell receptor beta chains sequenced from a single sample in a study of cytomegalovirus exposure and HLA in healthy donors. It was with 60 Vbeta and 13 Jbeta primers that the PCR ran. Repertoires were generated with immunoSEQ multiplex PCR, while TCRdb's copy carries only in-frame clones and drops some. The sample has 110,000 or so clones; around 70% are singletons. The material sequenced was PBMCs. The receptors come from a woman aged 45 to 65 in good health and CMV-seropositive.

This clone was observed a handful of times. The chain has TRBV2 and TRBJ1-1, with TRBD1 identical over 9 bases. The germline V gene has CDR1 SNHLY and CDR2 FYNNEI. The CDR3 contains 13 residues. With V trimmed by 7 bases and J by 1 base, 1 base remained unmatched. DNA of the CDR3: TGTGCCAGCAAGGGACAGGGGAACACTGAAGCTTTCTTT. Its protein is CASKGQGNTEAFF.

This clone was picked up one time. V usage is TRBV7-8 and J usage is TRBJ2-5, with TRBD1 matching over 7 bases. V trimming: 5 bases; J trimming: 6 bases; junction bases outside the gene matches: 12. This CDR3 spans 15 amino acids. Per the germline V gene, CDR1 is SGHVS and CDR2 is FQNEAQ. CDR3 sequence reads: CASSASGQAVKTQYF. The CDR3 DNA follows: TGTGCCAGCAGCGCGTCCGGACAGGCAGTGAAGACCCAGTACTTC.

Of note for this clone: This sample also contains other DNA sequences that code for the same CDR3. The genes are TRBV18 and TRBJ2-7, with TRBD1 as a possible D gene (6 bases). Germline V gives CDR1 KGHSH, CDR2 LQKENI. V lost 6 bases, J lost 4 bases, and 10 bases lay in between. There are 12 residues in the CDR3. This CDR3 is CASSGARYEQYF. For the CDR3, the DNA is TGTGCCAGCTCGGGGGCCCGATACGAGCAGTACTTC. The variable domain in full, completed from reference TRBV18 and TRBJ2-7, reads NAGVMQNPRHLVRRRGQEARLRCSPMKGHSHVYWYRQLPEEGLKFMVYLQKENIIDESGMPKERFSAEFPKEGPSILRIQQVVRGDSAAYFCASSGARYEQYFGPGTRLTVT.

V usage is TRBV5-4 and J usage is TRBJ2-1, with TRBD2 matching 15 bases. The CDR3 consists of 18 residues. The ends lost 2 bases at V and 3 bases at J; junction bases unmatched: 6. Germline CDR1 reads SGHNT; CDR2 reads YYREEE (reference sequence). The CDR3 here is CASSFGTSGGSLYNEQFF. CDR3 nucleotides: TGTGCCAGCAGCTTCGGGACTAGCGGGGGGTCACTCTACAATGAGCAGTTCTTC.

The chain combines TRBV19 with TRBJ1-5; TRBD1 is a possible D gene (6 bases). The germline V gene has CDR1 LNHDA and CDR2 SQIVND (reference sequence). There are 14 residues in the CDR3. Trimming cost V 5 bases and J 3 bases, with 11 bases left between them. CDR3 sequence (DNA): TGTGCCAGTAGTGATACAGGGTACAATCAGCCCCAGCATTTT. This encodes CASSDTGYNQPQHF.

The J gene is TRBJ2-5, the V gene TRBV5-5, with D possibly being TRBD2 (7 bases). CDR3 length: 16 amino acids. V lost 4 bases to trimming and J lost 4 bases, with 20 bases between them. Germline loops: CDR1 SGHKS, CDR2 YYEKEE (reference sequence). As DNA, the CDR3 is TGTGCCAGCAGCCATCAAATCGGGGGGCCGGGAGAGACCCAGTACTTC. Protein sequence: CASSHQIGGPGETQYF.

The chain is built from TRBV5-1 and TRBJ2-3; TRBD2 aligns across 8 bases. The CDR3 loop spans 15 amino acids. After removal of 1 base from V and 2 bases from J, the junction contained 3 bases not matched to a gene. Germline assignment: CDR1 SGHRS and CDR2 YFSETQ. CDR3 loop: CASSLQRGLTDTQYF. Written as DNA, the CDR3 is TGCGCCAGCAGCTTGCAGCGGGGGCTCACAGATACGCAGTATTTT.

This rearrangement joins TRBV28 to TRBJ2-7; tentatively, D is TRBD1 (5 bases). The V gene lost 3 bases and the J gene lost 0 bases, with 15 bases spanning the gap. The V gene's germline CDR1 is MDHEN and CDR2 SYDVKM. This CDR3 is 16 amino acids long. CDR3 sequence reads: CASSFVRTLTSYEQYF. The CDR3 DNA sequence: TGTGCCAGCAGTTTCGTTCGGACACTAACCTCCTACGAGCAGTACTTC.